The clone carrying this T cell receptor beta chain turned up a few times. This sample is drawn from a study of T cells of healthy individuals. The length of the CDR3 is 13 residues. V dropped 3 bases and J dropped 4 bases, with 13 bases sitting between them. CDR1 is DFQATT and CDR2 is SNEGSKA in the germline V gene (reference sequence). TCRdb analysed the 5' RACE reads with MiXCR anew, one entry per CDR3 protein. The data hold nearly 100,000 distinct CDR3 sequences, with around 17% observed a single time. The TCR comes from a human donor in good health. The rearrangement links TRBV20-1 to TRBJ2-7; D gene uncertain. CDR3 nucleotides: TGCAGTGCTAGCCGGCCGTACTTATACGAGCAGTACTTC. Residues: CSASRPYLYEQYF.